One and the same sample provided the 12 T cell receptor gamma chains below, sequenced in a study of human gamma delta and Vdelta1 T cells. Their antigen targets remain unknown. TCRdb re-called the PCR reads using CATT. The data hold several thousand gamma-chain clones, with around 45% observed a single time. The sequencing input was Vdelta1 gamma-delta T cells from blood grown in culture (DOT cells). The receptors originated from a human donor in good health.

This clone has only a few counts. The chain links TRGV4 to TRGJP2. The CDR3 is 11 residues long. CDR1 and CDR2 (germline): EGSTGY, YDSYTSSV. The V gene end was trimmed by 6 bases and the J gene end by 5 bases; junction bases not matched to a gene: 0. CDR3 sequence reads: CATWSDWIKTF. As DNA, the CDR3 is TGTGCCACCTGGAGTGATTGGATCAAGACGTTT.

This clone was picked up a small number of times. The chain has TRGV9 and TRGJ1 or TRGJ2. V shed 1 base, J shed 8 bases, and the junction held 11 bases outside the gene matches. The CDR3 is 14 residues long. From germline, CDR1 is GITISATS and CDR2 ISYDGTV (reference sequence). The CDR3 bases are TGTGCCTTGTGGGAGGTACAACTTGGGCATAAGAAACTCTTT. It specifies CALWEVQLGHKKLF.

V is TRGV9 and J is TRGJ1 or TRGJ2. Germline CDR1 is GITISATS and CDR2 is ISYDGTV (reference sequence). The trim removed 0 bases at V and 9 bases at J, leaving 8 bases unmatched. The CDR3 consists of 13 residues. The CDR3 DNA reads as TGTGCCTTGTGGGAGGTGCGGAAGGCTAAGAAACTCTTT. Translated: CALWEVRKAKKLF.

As regards this clone: Other DNA sequences in this sample translate to the same CDR3. V usage is TRGV10 and J usage is TRGJP1. TRGV10 is filed as an ORF, its function uncertain. Germline trimming cut 8 bases from V and 0 bases from J; bases unmatched to any gene: 7. The CDR3 is 15 amino acids. This CDR3 is CAAWDYNTTGWFKIF. The DNA of the CDR3 is TGTGCTGCGTGGGATTATAATACCACTGGTTGGTTCAAGATATTT.

The chain recombines TRGV4 with TRGJ1 or TRGJ2. The CDR3 sequence is 12 residues long. CDR1 is EGSTGY, CDR2 YDSYTSSV, per germline. Trimming removed 9 bases from V and 12 bases from J; junction bases left unmatched: 17. The CDR3 sequence: CATNDGLRLKLF. The CDR3 region has the DNA TGTGCCACCAATGATGGGCTTCGGTTGAAACTCTTT.

The chain couples TRGV9 to TRGJ1 or TRGJ2. Germline CDR1 reads GITISATS; CDR2 reads ISYDGTV (reference sequence). The junction had 8 bases not matched to a gene; V was cut back by 0 bases and J by 12 bases. The length of the CDR3 is 12 residues. In DNA, the CDR3 is TGTGCCTTGTGGGAGGTGCACCGGGGGAAACTCTTT. Its protein product is CALWEVHRGKLF.

The genes are TRGV9 and TRGJ1 or TRGJ2. V was clipped by 5 bases and J by 4 bases; unmatched bases: 8. The CDR3 is 13 amino acids. Germline CDR1 GITISATS, CDR2 ISYDGTV (reference sequence). This chain's CDR3 is CALWGSWYYKKLF. DNA of the CDR3: TGTGCCTTGTGGGGGAGTTGGTATTATAAGAAACTCTTT.

On this clone itself: This may stem from a read error, because a much larger clone lies one nucleotide away. This same CDR3 is encoded by further DNA sequences in the sample. V gene TRGV3 combines with J gene TRGJ1 or TRGJ2. Per germline, CDR1 VTNTFY and CDR2 YDVSTARD (reference sequence). The CDR3 length is 13 residues. Trimming took 0 bases from V and 5 from J; bases not matched to a gene: 4. The CDR3 region is CATWDRPDYKKLF. The CDR3 DNA follows: TGTGCCACCTGGGACAGGCCAGATTATAAGAAACTCTTT.

This chain uses TRGV3 with TRGJ1 or TRGJ2. V lost 0 bases to trimming and J lost 9 bases; unmatched junction nucleotides: 11. The CDR3 is 14 amino acids. CDR1 is VTNTFY and CDR2 is YDVSTARD in the germline V gene (reference sequence). The CDR3 region is CATWDREFFRKKLF. CDR3 in DNA: TGTGCCACCTGGGACAGGGAGTTTTTTCGTAAGAAACTCTTT.

The chain links TRGV9 to TRGJ1 or TRGJ2. The CDR3 contains 13 residues. Germline CDR1 and CDR2: GITISATS and ISYDGTV (reference sequence). J gave up 7 bases and V 0 bases, and 6 bases lay outside the gene matches. CDR3 DNA sequence: TGTGCCTTGTGGGAGGTGATGAGATATAAGAAACTCTTT. Encoded protein: CALWEVMRYKKLF.

Worth noting for this clone: Additional DNA sequences in this sample encode the identical CDR3. The chain uses TRGV2 and TRGJP2. Germline V lookup: CDR1 EGSNGY, CDR2 YDSYNSKV. The V and J ends lost 1 base and 11 bases, in that order; junction bases with no gene match: 7. CDR3 size: 13 residues. The CDR3 protein is CATWDGSGWIKTF. DNA of the CDR3: TGTGCCACCTGGGACGGCTCGGGGTGGATCAAGACGTTT.

This clone turned up a few times. The V and J genes are TRGV9 and TRGJ1 or TRGJ2. This CDR3 is 13 amino acids long. V dropped 4 bases and J dropped 1; count of bases not matched to a gene: 4. The germline gives CDR1 GITISATS, CDR2 ISYDGTV (reference sequence). Here the CDR3 reads CALWDNNYYKKLF. CDR3 nucleotide sequence: TGTGCCTTGTGGGACAACAATTATTATAAGAAACTCTTT.